The present T cell receptor (beta chain) was sequenced within a study of T cells in Graves' hyperthyroidism and ophthalmopathy. Template material for amplifying TCR beta CDR3 regions consisted of RNA transcripts. RT-PCR in the first round (using the HTBI primer set) targeted the TCR CDR3. One entry per CDR3 protein, called by TCRdb with MiXCR from the multiplex PCR reads. The sample holds around 690,000 distinct CDR3 sequences; under 25% are singletons and the top ten take 34%. Trimming stripped 0 bases from V and 0 bases from J, with 6 bases between. CDR3 length: 15 residues. Germline V lookup: CDR1 LGHDT, CDR2 YNNKEL (reference sequence). Among ophthalmopathy patients, the Clinical Activity Score reached at least 3, the NOSPECS grade reached at least 4, and duration remained under 3 months.

The chain combines TRBV3-1 with TRBJ1-3; D is uncertain. The sample comprised blood. The clonotype was recovered from a man aged 30-40 years with Graves' ophthalmopathy. The CDR3 bases are TGTGCCAGCAGCCAAGATGGGGTCTCTGGAAACACCATATATTTT. Its protein is CASSQDGVSGNTIYF.